This TCR beta chain was recovered during a study of T-cell memory formation after mild COVID-19. In the study overall: For the most part, TCR clusters were specific to one donor. The study, taken as a whole, reports: Detection of some responders pre-infection suggested pre-existing cross-reactive memory T cells participated. CD4+ contracting clones lay mainly in CM and EM, CD8+ ones in EMRA.

The CDR3 spans 12 residues. V was cut by 5 bases and J by 9 bases, with 17 bases left in between. Germline V CDR1 and CDR2: SQVTM, ANQGSEA. There are a few counts of this clonotype. Its antigen is not identified. TCR alpha and TCR beta cDNA libraries carrying sample barcodes and UMIs were produced by 5'RACE using constant-segment primers. From the 5' RACE reads, TCRdb called clonotypes with MiXCR, one entry per CDR3 protein. The sample consists of 250,000 to 300,000 distinct CDR3 sequences, 15% to 20% of them appearing once. The clonotype was recovered from a man in his late teens or twenties who had mild COVID-19 (a few samples of this study predate the infection). Cell type and time point are not known. V and J are TRBV29-1 and TRBJ2-7; either TRBD1 or TRBD2 may supply D (5 bases each). Sequencing was performed on PBMCs or a T cell subset sorted from them (not recorded which). The CDR3 sequence is CSVPGPPSGQYF. In DNA form, the CDR3 reads TGCAGCGTTCCGGGACCACCGTCTGGGCAGTACTTC.